The rows below give T cell receptor beta chains drawn from one sample of a study of T cells after yellow fever vaccination. TCRdb reanalysed the 5' RACE reads using MiXCR and keeps one entry per CDR3 protein. Here the sample spans about 210,000 distinct CDR3 sequences, approximately 3% being singletons. Sequenced material: CD4+ T cells sorted from PBMCs, taken 10 days after the yellow fever booster vaccination. The receptor source for this set is a man aged 18 to 30 who received the YFV17D yellow fever vaccine. CDR3s leave out the opening cysteine and the closing phenylalanine or tryptophan.

v_call: TRBV7-3
j_call: TRBJ1-5
cdr3_aa: ASSLSRRIRGHGVGNQPQH

v_call: TRBV3-1
j_call: TRBJ2-5
cdr3_aa: ASGLVGETQY

v_call: TRBV6-6
j_call: TRBJ1-4
cdr3_aa: ASTTSWGEVKLF

v_call: TRBV29-1
j_call: TRBJ2-3
cdr3_aa: SASLPLIGDTQY

v_call: TRBV5-5
j_call: TRBJ2-3
cdr3_aa: ASSPFGGASADTQY

v_call: TRBV5-4
j_call: TRBJ2-5
cdr3_aa: ASSPTGFQETQY

v_call: TRBV10-3
j_call: TRBJ2-1
cdr3_aa: ATRGSGASYNEQF

v_call: TRBV12-3/TRBV12-4
j_call: TRBJ1-5
cdr3_aa: ASSPPGQSNQPQH

v_call: TRBV20-1
j_call: TRBJ2-3
cdr3_aa: SARTSGGRGSTDTQY

v_call: TRBV4-3
j_call: TRBJ2-5
cdr3_aa: ASSQEPRNTQY

v_call: TRBV3-1
j_call: TRBJ1-3
cdr3_aa: ASSAYRDGGNTIY

v_call: TRBV6-5
j_call: TRBJ1-1
cdr3_aa: ASSYFPGQGDTEAF

v_call: TRBV7-2
j_call: TRBJ2-1
cdr3_aa: ASSFNRGLPIEQF

v_call: TRBV7-2
j_call: TRBJ2-1
cdr3_aa: ASSLGGAVYNEQF

v_call: TRBV7-9
j_call: TRBJ1-6
cdr3_aa: ASSLSPWEGSPLH

v_call: TRBV7-3
j_call: TRBJ1-4
cdr3_aa: ASSLMGGANEKLF

v_call: TRBV5-1
j_call: TRBJ2-3
cdr3_aa: ASSHATGTDTQY

v_call: TRBV7-9
j_call: TRBJ1-1
cdr3_aa: ASSPREVVLTEAF

v_call: TRBV4-3
j_call: TRBJ2-2
cdr3_aa: ASSPLAGATGELF

v_call: TRBV5-4
j_call: TRBJ2-7
cdr3_aa: ASSFWDRANYEQY

v_call: TRBV9
j_call: TRBJ2-3
cdr3_aa: ASSAFSGVGDTQY

v_call: TRBV10-3
j_call: TRBJ2-3
cdr3_aa: AISETGTDTQY

v_call: TRBV3-1
j_call: TRBJ2-3
cdr3_aa: ASALEGGPHTQY

v_call: TRBV12-3/TRBV12-4
j_call: TRBJ1-1
cdr3_aa: ASPGASNTEAF

v_call: TRBV30
j_call: TRBJ2-5
cdr3_aa: AWSRTSGVGETQY

v_call: TRBV11-2
j_call: TRBJ2-7
cdr3_aa: ASSHPGVAEQY

v_call: TRBV4-2
j_call: TRBJ2-2
cdr3_aa: ASSQRGQGAPGELF

v_call: TRBV20-1
j_call: TRBJ1-5
cdr3_aa: SARDTKEDGQPQH

v_call: TRBV7-3
j_call: TRBJ2-5
cdr3_aa: ASSLMSKETQY

v_call: TRBV12-3/TRBV12-4
j_call: TRBJ2-7
cdr3_aa: ASSLGPRYEQY